The present T cell receptor beta chain was sequenced within a study of T cell responses to AZD1222 COVID-19 vaccine. Method: immunoSEQ multiplex PCR; TCRdb's copy keeps in-frame clones and lacks some. Here the sample spans roughly 130,000 clones, 80% to 95% being singletons. The CDR3 covers 13 residues. The V end lost 3 bases, the J end lost 7 bases, and 10 bases lay between the germline ends. Germline lookup yields CDR1 KGHSH and CDR2 LQKENI. This rearrangement joins TRBV18 to TRBJ1-3, with a possible D match to TRBD1 (6 bases). The sample here was peripheral blood, taken 28 days after the second AZD1222 dose. The clonotype comes from an adult who received the AZD1222 COVID-19 vaccine. CDR3 protein: CASSPGQQNTIYF. The CDR3 nucleotides are TGTGCCAGCTCACCCGGACAGCAGAACACCATATATTTT.